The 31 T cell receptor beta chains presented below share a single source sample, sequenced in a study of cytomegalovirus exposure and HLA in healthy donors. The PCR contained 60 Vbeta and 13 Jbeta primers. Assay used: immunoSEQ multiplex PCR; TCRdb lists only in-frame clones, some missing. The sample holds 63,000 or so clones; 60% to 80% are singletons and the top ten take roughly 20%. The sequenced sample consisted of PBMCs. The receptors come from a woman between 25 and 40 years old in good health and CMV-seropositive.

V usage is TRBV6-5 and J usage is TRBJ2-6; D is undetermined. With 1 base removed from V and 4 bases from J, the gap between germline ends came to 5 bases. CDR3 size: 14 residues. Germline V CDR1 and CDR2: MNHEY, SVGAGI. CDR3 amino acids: CASSYLGGANVLTF. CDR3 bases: TGTGCCAGCAGTTACTTGGGCGGGGCCAACGTCCTGACTTTC.

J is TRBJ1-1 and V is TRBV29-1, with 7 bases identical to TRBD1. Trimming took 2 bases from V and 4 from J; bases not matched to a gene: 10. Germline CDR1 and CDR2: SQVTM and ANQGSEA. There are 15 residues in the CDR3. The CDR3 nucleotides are TGCAGCGTTGAATCCCCCCGACAGGGAAGCACTGAAGCTTTCTTT. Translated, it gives CSVESPRQGSTEAFF.

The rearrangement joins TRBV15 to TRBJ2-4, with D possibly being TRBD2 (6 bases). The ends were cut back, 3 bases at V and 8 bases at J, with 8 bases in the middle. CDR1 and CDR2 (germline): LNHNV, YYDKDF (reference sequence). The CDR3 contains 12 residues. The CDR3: CATSRGEDIQYF. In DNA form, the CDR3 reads TGTGCCACCAGCAGGGGGGAGGACATTCAGTACTTC.

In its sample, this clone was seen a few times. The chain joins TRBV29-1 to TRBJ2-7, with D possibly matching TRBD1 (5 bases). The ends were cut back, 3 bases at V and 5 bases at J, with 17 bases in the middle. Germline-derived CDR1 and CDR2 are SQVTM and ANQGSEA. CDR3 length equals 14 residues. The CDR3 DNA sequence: TGCAGCGTTGAGCTCATGGCAGGGTTACACGAGCAGTACTTC. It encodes CSVELMAGLHEQYF.

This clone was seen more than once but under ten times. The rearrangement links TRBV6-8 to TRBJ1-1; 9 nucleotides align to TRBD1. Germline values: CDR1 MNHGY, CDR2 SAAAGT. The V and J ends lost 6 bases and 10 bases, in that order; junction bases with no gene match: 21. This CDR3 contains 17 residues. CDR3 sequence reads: CASSLLRDRVIPTRAFF. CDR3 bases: TGTGCCAGCAGCCTCCTCCGGGACAGGGTAATTCCGACGCGAGCTTTCTTT.

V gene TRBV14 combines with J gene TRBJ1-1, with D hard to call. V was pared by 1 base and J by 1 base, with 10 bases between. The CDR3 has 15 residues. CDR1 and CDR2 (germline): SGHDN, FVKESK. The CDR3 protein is CASSQVVVKNTEAFF. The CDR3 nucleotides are TGTGCCAGCAGCCAAGTTGTAGTTAAGAACACTGAAGCTTTCTTT. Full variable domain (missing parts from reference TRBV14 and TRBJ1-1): EAGVTQFPSHSVIEKGQTVTLRCDPISGHDNLYWYRRVMGKEIKFLLHFVKESKQDESGMPNNRFLAERTGGTYSTLKVQPAELEDSGVYFCASSQVVVKNTEAFFGQGTRLTVV.

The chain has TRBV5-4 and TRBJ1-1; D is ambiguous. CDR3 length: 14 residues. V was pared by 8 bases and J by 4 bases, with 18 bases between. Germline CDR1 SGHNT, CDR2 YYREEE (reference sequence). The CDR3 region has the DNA TGTGCCAGTCTAGTGGAGGCCAAAAGCACTGAAGCTTTCTTT. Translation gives CASLVEAKSTEAFF.

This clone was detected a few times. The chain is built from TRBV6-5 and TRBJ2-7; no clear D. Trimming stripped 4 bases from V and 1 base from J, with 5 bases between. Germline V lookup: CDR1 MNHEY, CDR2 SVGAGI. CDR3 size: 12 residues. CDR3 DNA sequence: TGTGCCAGCAGTTCCGGGTCCTACGAGCAGTACTTC. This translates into CASSSGSYEQYF.

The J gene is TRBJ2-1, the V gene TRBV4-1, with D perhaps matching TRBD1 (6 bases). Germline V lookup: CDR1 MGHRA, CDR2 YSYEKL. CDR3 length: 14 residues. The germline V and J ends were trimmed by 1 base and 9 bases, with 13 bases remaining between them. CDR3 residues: CASSQVSGDSEQFF. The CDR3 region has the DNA TGCGCCAGCAGCCAAGTGTCAGGGGATAGTGAGCAGTTCTTC.

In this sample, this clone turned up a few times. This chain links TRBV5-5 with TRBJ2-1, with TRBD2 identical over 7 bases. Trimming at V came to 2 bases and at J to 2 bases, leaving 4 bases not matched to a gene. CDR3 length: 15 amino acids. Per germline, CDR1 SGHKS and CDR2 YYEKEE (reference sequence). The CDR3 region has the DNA TGTGCCAGCAGCTTTGGGGGGGACCCCTACAATGAGCAGTTCTTC. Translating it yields CASSFGGDPYNEQFF. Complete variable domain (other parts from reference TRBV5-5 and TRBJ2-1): DAGVTQSPTHLIKTRGQQVTLRCSPISGHKSVSWYQQVLGQGPQFIFQYYEKEERGRGNFPDRFSARQFPNYSSELNVNALLLGDSALYLCASSFGGDPYNEQFFGPGTRLTVL.

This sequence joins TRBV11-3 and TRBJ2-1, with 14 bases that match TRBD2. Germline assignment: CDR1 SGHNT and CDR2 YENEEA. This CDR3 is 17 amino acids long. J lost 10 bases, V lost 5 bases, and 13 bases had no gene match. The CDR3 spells CASSPGGSGLAGEEQFF. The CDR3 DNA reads TGTGCCAGCAGCCCAGGCGGGTCGGGACTAGCGGGAGAAGAGCAGTTCTTC.

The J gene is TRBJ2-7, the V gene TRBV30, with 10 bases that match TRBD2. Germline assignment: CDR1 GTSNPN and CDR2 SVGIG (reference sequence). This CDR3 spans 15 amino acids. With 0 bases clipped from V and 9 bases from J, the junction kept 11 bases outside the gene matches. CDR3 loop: CAWSVSSGRALRQYF. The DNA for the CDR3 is TGTGCCTGGAGTGTATCCAGCGGGAGGGCCCTAAGGCAGTACTTC.

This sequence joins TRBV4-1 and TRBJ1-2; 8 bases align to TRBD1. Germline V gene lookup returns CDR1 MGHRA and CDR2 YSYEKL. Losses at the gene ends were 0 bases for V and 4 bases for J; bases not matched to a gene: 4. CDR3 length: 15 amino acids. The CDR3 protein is CASSQDLQGGYGYTF. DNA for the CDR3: TGCGCCAGCAGCCAAGATCTACAGGGGGGCTATGGCTACACCTTC.

As DNA, the CDR3 is TGTGCCAGCGGCGGGGGACTAGCGGGAACCGGGGAGCTGTTTTTT. Protein sequence: CASGGGLAGTGELFF. The chain joins TRBV5-4 to TRBJ2-2; 13 nucleotides align to TRBD2. The germline gives CDR1 SGHNT, CDR2 YYREEE (reference sequence). The CDR3 is made up of 15 amino acids. Trimming took 7 bases from V and 5 from J; bases not matched to a gene: 5.

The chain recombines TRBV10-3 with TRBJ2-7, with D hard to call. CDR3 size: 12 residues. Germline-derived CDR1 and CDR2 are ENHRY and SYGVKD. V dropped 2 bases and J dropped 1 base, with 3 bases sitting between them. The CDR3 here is CAISERSYEQYF. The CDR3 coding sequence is TGTGCCATCAGTGAGCGGTCCTACGAGCAGTACTTC.

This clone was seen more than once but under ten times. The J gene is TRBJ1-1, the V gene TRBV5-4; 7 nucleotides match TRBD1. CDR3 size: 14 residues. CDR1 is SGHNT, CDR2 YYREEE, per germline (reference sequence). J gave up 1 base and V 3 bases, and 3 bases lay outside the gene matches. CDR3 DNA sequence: TGTGCCAGCAGCTCTAGGGACAGGAACACTGAAGCTTTCTTT. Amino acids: CASSSRDRNTEAFF.

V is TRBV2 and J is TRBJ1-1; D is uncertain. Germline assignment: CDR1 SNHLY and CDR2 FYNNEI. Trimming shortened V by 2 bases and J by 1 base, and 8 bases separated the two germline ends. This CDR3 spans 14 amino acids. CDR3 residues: CASSENRQNTEAFF. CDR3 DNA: TGTGCCAGCAGTGAAAACAGACAGAACACTGAAGCTTTCTTT.

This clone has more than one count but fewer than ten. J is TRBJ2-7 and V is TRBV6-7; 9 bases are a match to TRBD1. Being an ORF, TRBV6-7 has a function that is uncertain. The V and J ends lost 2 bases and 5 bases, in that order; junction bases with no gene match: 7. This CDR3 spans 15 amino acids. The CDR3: CASSYGGQGIHEQYF. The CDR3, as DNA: TGTGCCAGCAGTTACGGGGGACAGGGTATCCACGAGCAGTACTTC.

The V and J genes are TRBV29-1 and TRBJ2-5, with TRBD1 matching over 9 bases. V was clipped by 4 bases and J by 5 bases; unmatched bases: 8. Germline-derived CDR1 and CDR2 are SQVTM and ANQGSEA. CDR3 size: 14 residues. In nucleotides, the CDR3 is TGCAGCGTTGGGGGACAGGGAAGAGGGGAGACCCAGTACTTC. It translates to CSVGGQGRGETQYF. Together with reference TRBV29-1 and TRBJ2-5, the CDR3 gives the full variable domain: SAVISQKPSRDICQRGTSLTIQCQVDSQVTMMFWYRQQPGQSLTLIATANQGSEATYESGFVIDKFPISRPNLTFSTLTVSNMSPEDSSIYLCSVGGQGRGETQYFGPGTRLLVL.

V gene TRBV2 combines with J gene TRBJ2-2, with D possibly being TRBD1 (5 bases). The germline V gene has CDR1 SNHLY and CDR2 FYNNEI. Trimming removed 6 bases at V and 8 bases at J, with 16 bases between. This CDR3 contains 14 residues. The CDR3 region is CASRQQVLSGELFF. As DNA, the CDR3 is TGTGCCAGCAGGCAACAGGTGTTGTCGGGGGAGCTGTTTTTT.

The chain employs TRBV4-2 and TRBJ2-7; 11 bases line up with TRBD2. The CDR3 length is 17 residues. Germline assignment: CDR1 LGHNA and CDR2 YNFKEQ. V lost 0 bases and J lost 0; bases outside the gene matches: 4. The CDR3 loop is CASSQEGTSGSSYEQYF. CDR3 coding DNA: TGTGCCAGCAGCCAAGAAGGGACTAGCGGTAGCTCCTACGAGCAGTACTTC.

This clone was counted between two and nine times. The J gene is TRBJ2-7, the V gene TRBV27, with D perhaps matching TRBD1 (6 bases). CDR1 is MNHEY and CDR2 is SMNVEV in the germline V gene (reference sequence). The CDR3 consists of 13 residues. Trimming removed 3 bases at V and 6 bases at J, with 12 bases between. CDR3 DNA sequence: TGTGCCAGCAGTTTCACAGGGTTGGGCGAGCAGTACTTC. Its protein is CASSFTGLGEQYF.

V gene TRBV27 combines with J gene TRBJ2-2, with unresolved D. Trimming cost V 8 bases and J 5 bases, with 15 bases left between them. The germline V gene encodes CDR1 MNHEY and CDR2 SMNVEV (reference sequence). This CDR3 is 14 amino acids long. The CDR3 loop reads CASRLSSWTGELFF. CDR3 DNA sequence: TGTGCCAGCCGCCTTTCTAGTTGGACCGGGGAGCTGTTTTTT.

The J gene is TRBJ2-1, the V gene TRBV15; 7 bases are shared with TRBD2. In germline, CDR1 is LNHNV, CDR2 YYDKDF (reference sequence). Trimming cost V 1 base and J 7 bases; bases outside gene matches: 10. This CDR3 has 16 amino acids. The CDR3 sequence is CATSRVLARHENEQFF. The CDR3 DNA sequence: TGTGCCACCAGCAGAGTACTAGCGCGTCATGAGAATGAGCAGTTCTTC.

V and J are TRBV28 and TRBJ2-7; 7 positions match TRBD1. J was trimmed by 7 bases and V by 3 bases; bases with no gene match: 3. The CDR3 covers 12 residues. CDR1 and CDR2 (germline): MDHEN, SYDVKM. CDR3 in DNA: TGTGCCAGCAGTTTTCTACAGGGGGAGCAGTACTTC. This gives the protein CASSFLQGEQYF.

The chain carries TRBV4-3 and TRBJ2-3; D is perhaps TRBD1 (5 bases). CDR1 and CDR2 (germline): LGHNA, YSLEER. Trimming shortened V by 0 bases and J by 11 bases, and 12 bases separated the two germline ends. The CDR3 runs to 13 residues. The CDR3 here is CASSQDTGRVQYF. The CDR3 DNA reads TGCGCCAGCAGCCAAGATACAGGTAGAGTGCAGTATTTT.

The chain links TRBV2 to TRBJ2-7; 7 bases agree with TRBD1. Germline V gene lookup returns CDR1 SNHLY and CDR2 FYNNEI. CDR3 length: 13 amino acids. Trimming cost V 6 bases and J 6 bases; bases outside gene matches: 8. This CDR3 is CASRGDRAGEQYF. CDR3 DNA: TGTGCCAGCAGAGGTGACAGGGCCGGCGAGCAGTACTTC.

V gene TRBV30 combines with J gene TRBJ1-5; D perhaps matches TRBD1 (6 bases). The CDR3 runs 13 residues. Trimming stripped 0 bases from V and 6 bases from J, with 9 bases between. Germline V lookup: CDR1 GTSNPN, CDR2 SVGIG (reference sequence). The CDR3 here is CAWSVGGLQPQHF. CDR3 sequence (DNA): TGTGCCTGGAGTGTCGGGGGGCTTCAGCCCCAGCATTTT.

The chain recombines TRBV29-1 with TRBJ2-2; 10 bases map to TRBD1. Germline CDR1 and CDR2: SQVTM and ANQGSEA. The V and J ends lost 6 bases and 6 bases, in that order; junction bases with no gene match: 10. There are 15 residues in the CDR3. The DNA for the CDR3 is TGCAGCGTGACAGGGGGCTCTAGTAACGCCGGGGAGCTGTTTTTT. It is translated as CSVTGGSSNAGELFF.

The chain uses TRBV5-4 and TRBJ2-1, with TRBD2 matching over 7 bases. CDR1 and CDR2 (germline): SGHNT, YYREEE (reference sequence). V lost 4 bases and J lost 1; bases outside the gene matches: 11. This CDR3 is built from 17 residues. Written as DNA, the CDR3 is TGTGCCAGCAGCGCCCTTCTGAGCGGGATGTCCTACAATGAGCAGTTCTTC. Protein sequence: CASSALLSGMSYNEQFF. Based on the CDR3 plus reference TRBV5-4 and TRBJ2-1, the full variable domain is ETGVTQSPTHLIKTRGQQVTLRCSSQSGHNTVSWYQQALGQGPQFIFQYYREEENGRGNFPPRFSGLQFPNYSSELNVNALELDDSALYLCASSALLSGMSYNEQFFGPGTRLTVL.

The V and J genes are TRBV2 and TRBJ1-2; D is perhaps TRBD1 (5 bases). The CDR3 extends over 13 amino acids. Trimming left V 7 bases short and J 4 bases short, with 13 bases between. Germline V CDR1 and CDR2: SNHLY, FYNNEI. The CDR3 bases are TGTGCCAGCACAGGGAACGATCGCTATGGCTACACCTTC. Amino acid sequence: CASTGNDRYGYTF.